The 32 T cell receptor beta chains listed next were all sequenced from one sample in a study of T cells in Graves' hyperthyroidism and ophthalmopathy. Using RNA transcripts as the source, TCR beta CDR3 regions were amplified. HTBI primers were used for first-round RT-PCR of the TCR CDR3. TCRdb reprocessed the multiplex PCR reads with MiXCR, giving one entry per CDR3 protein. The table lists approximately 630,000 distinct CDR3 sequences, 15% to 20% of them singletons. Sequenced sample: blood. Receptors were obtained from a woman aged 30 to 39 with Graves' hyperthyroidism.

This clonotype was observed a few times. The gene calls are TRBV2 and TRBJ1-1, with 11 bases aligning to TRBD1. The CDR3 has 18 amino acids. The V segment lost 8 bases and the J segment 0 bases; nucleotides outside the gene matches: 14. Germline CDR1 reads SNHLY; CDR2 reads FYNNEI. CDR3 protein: CASSPLPGQGVVNTEAFF. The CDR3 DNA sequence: TGTGCCAGCTCACCCTTACCGGGACAGGGGGTTGTGAACACTGAAGCTTTCTTT.

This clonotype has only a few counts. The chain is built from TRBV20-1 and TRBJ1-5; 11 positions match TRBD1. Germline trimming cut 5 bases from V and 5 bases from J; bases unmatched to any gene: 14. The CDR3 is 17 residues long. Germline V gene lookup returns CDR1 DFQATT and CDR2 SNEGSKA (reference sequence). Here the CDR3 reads CSALSGTGGWSHQPQHF. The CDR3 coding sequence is TGCAGTGCTCTGTCCGGGACAGGGGGTTGGAGTCATCAGCCCCAGCATTTT.

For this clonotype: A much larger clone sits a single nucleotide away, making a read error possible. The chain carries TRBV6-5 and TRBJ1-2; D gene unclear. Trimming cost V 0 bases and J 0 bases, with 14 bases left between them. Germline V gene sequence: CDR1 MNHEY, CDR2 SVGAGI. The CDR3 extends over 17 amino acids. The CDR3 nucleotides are TGTGCCAGCAGTTACTCGAAGGTGGCCGGCACTAACTATGGCTACACCTTC. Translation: CASSYSKVAGTNYGYTF.

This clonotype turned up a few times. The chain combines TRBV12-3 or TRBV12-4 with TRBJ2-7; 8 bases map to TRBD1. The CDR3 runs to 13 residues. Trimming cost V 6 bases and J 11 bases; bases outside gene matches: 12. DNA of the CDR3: TGTGCCAGCAGCCGTACGCAGGGGGCGCGGGAGTACTTC. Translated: CASSRTQGAREYF.

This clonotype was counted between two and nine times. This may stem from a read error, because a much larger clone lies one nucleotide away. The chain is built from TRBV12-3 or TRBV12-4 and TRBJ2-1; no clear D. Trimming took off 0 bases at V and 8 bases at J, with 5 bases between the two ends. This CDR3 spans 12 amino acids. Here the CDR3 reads CASSLAHDEQFF. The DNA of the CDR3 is TGTGCCAGCAGTTTAGCGCACGATGAGCAGTTCTTC.

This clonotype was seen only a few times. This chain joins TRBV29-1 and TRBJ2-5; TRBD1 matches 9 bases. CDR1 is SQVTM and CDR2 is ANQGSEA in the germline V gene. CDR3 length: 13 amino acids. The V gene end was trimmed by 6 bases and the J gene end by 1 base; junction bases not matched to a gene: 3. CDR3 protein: CSVPTGGQETQYF. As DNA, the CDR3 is TGCAGCGTCCCGACAGGGGGCCAAGAGACCCAGTACTTC.

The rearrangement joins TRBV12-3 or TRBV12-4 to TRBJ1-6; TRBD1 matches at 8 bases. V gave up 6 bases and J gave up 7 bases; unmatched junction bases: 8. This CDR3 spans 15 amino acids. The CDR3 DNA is TGTGCCAGCAGAGCAACCGGGACAGGAAATTCACCCCTCCACTTT. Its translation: CASRATGTGNSPLHF.

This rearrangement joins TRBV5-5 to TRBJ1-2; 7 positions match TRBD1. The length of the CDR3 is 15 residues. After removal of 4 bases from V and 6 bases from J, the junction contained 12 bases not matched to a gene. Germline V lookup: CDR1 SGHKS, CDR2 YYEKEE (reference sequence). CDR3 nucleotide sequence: TGTGCCAGCAGCCCTTTAGTGACAGGGATTAATGGCTACACCTTC. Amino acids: CASSPLVTGINGYTF.

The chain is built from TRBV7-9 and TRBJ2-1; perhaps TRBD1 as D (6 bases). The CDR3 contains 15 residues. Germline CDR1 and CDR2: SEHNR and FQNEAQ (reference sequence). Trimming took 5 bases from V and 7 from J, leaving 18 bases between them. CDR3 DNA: TGTGCCAGCAGCCAAGGATCCGGGACAAATAATGAGCAGTTCTTC. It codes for CASSQGSGTNNEQFF. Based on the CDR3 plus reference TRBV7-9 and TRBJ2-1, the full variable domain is DTGVSQNPRHKITKRGQNVTFRCDPISEHNRLYWYRQTLGQGPEFLTYFQNEAQLEKSRLLSDRFSAERPKGSFSTLEIQRTEQGDSAMYLCASSQGSGTNNEQFFGPGTRLTVL.

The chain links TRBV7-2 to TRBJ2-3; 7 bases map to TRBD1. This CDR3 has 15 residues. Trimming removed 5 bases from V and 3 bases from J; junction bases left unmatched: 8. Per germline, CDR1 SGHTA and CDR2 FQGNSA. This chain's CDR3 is CASSQTGYRTDTQYF. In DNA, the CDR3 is TGTGCCAGCAGCCAGACAGGGTACCGAACAGATACGCAGTATTTT. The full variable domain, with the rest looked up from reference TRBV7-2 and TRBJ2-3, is GAGVSQSPSNKVTEKGKDVELRCDPISGHTALYWYRQSLGQGLEFLIYFQGNSAPDKSGLPSDRFSAERTGGSVSTLTIQRTQQEDSAVYLCASSQTGYRTDTQYFGPGTRLTVL.

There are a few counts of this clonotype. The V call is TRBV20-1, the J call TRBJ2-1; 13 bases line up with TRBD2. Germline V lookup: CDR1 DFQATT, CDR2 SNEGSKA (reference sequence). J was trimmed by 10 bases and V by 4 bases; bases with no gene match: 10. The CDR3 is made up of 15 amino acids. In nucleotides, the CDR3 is TGCAGTGCTATCAGGACTAGCGGGAGATCGCAAGAGCAGTTCTTC. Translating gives CSAIRTSGRSQEQFF.

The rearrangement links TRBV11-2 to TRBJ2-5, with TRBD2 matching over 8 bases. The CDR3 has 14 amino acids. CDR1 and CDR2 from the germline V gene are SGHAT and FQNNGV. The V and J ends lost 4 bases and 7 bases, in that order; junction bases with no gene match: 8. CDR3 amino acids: CASSSREGYGTQYF. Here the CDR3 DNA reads TGTGCCAGCAGCTCTCGGGAGGGATATGGGACCCAGTACTTC.

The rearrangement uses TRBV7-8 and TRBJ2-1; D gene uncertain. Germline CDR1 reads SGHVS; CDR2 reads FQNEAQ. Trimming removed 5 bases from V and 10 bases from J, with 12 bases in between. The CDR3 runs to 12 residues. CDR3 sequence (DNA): TGTGCCAGCAGCAAGCCCCTGCTGGAGCAGTTCTTC. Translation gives CASSKPLLEQFF. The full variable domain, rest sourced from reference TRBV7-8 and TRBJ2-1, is GAGVSQSPRYKVAKRGQDVALRCDPISGHVSLFWYQQALGQGPEFLTYFQNEAQLDKSGLPSDRFFAERPEGSVSTLKIQRTQQEDSAVYLCASSKPLLEQFFGPGTRLTVL.

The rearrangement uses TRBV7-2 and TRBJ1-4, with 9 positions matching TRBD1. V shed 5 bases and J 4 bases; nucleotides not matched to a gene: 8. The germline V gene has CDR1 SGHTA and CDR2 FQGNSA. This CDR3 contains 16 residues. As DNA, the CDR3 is TGTGCCAGCAGCCCAAGTGGGACAGGGAGTAATGAAAAACTGTTTTTT. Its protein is CASSPSGTGSNEKLFF. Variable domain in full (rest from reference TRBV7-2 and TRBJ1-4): GAGVSQSPSNKVTEKGKDVELRCDPISGHTALYWYRQSLGQGLEFLIYFQGNSAPDKSGLPSDRFSAERTGGSVSTLTIQRTQQEDSAVYLCASSPSGTGSNEKLFFGSGTQLSVL.

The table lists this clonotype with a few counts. The CDR3 sequence: CASSLGMTVSTGELFF. CDR3 sequence (DNA): TGTGCCAGCAGCTTAGGGATGACAGTTAGCACCGGGGAGCTGTTTTTT. This chain joins TRBV7-2 and TRBJ2-2; a weak D match, TRBD1 (5 bases). This CDR3 spans 16 amino acids. The V end was cut by 1 base, the J end by 4 bases, with 13 bases between. In germline, CDR1 is SGHTA, CDR2 FQGNSA.

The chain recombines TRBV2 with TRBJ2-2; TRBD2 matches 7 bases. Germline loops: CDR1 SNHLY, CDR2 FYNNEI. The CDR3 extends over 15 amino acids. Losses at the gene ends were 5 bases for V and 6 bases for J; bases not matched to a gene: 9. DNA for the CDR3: TGTGCCAGCAGTTTGCTAGAGGGAGGGGCCGGGGAGCTGTTTTTT. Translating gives CASSLLEGGAGELFF.

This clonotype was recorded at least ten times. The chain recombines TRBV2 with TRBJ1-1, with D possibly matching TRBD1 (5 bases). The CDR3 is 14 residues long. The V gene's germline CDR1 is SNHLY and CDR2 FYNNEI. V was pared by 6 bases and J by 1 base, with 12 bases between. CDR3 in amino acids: CASSRGTRNTEAFF. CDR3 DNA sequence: TGTGCCAGCAGCCGCGGGACTAGGAACACTGAAGCTTTCTTT.

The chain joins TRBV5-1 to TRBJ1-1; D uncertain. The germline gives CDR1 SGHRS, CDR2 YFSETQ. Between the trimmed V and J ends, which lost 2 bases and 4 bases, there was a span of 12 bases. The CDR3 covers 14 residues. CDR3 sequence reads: CASSFGSVGTEAFF. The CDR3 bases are TGCGCCAGCAGCTTCGGTTCAGTCGGCACTGAAGCTTTCTTT.

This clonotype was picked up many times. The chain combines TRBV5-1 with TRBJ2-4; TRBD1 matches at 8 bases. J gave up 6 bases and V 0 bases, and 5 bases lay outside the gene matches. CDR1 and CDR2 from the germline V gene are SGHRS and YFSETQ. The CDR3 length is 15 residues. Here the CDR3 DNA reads TGCGCCAGCAGCTTGGCCCAGGGGGCTGGAAACATTCAGTACTTC. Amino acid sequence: CASSLAQGAGNIQYF.

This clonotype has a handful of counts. In DNA form, the CDR3 reads TGTGCCAGCAGTGACCTAGCGGGAGCGGAGGATACGCAGTATTTT. Amino acids: CASSDLAGAEDTQYF. The rearrangement uses TRBV25-1 and TRBJ2-3; 10 bases agree with TRBD2. The germline gives CDR1 MGHDK, CDR2 SYGVNS. This CDR3 contains 15 residues. Trimming at V came to 3 bases and at J to 6 bases, leaving 6 bases not matched to a gene.

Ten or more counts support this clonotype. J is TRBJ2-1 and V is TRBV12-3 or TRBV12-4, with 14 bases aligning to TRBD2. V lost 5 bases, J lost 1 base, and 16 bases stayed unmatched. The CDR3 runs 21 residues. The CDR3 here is CASSRFLARLAGGGSYNEQFF. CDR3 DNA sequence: TGTGCCAGCAGTCGATTCCTAGCCCGACTAGCGGGAGGGGGATCCTACAATGAGCAGTTCTTC.

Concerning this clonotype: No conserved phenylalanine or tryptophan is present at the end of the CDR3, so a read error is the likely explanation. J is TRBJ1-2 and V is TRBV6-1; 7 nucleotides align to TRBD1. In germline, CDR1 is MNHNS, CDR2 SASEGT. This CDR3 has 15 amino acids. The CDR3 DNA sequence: TGCGCCAGCAGCCCCCTTGGACAGGCAAACTATGGCTACACCTCC. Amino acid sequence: CASSPLGQANYGYTS.

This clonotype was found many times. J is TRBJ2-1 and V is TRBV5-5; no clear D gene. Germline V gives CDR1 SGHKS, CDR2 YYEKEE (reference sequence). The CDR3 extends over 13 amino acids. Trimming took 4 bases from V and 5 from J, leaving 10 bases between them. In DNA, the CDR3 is TGTGCCAGCAGCCGACTCAGCGACAATGAGCAGTTCTTC. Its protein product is CASSRLSDNEQFF.

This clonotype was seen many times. The CDR3 is CASSPQGDYGYTF. The DNA of the CDR3 is TGTGCCAGCAGTCCACAGGGGGACTATGGCTACACCTTC. The chain employs TRBV12-3 or TRBV12-4 and TRBJ1-2; 8 bases are a match to TRBD1. V lost 5 bases to trimming and J lost 3 bases; unmatched junction nucleotides: 2. The CDR3 is 13 residues long.

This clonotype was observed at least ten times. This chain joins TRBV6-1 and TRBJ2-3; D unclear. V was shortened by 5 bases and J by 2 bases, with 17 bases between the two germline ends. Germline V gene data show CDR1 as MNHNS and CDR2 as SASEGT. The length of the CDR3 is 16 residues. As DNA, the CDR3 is TGTGCCAGCAGTTACGAGGCTCCTCGTTACACAGATACGCAGTATTTT. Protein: CASSYEAPRYTDTQYF.

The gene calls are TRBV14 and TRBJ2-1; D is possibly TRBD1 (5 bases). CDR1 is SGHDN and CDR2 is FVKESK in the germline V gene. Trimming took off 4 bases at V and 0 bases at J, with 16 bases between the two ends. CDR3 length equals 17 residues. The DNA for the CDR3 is TGTGCCAGCAGCCGCCGTAGACAGTTGAGCTCCTACAATGAGCAGTTCTTC. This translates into CASSRRRQLSSYNEQFF.

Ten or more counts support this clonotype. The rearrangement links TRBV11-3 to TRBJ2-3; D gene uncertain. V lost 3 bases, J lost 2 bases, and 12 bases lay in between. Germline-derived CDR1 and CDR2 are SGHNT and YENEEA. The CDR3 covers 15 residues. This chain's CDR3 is CASSLYYLSTDTQYF. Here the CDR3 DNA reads TGTGCCAGCAGCTTGTACTACCTCTCCACAGATACGCAGTATTTT. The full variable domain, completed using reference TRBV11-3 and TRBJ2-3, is EAGVVQSPRYKIIEKKQPVAFWCNPISGHNTLYWYLQNLGQGPELLIRYENEEAVDDSQLPKDRFSAERLKGVDSTLKIQPAELGDSAVYLCASSLYYLSTDTQYFGPGTRLTVL.

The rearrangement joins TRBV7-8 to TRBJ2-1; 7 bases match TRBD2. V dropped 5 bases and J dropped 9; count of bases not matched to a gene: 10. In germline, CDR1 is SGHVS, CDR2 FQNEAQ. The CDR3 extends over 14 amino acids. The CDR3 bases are TGTGCCAGCAGCCTGAGGGAGGGCAACAGTGAGCAGTTCTTC. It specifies CASSLREGNSEQFF.

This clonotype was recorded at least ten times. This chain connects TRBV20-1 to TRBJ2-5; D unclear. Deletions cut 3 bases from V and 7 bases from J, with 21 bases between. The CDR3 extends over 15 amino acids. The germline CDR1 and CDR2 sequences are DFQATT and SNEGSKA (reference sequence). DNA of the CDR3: TGCAGTGCTAGTTCGTCAGTGAGGTTTCGGGTGACCCAGTACTTC. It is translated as CSASSSVRFRVTQYF.

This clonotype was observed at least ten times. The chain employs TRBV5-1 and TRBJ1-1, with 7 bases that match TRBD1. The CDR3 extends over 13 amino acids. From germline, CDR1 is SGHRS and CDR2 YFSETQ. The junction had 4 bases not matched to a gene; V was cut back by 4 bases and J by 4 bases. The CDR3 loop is CASSVRGGTEAFF. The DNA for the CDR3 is TGCGCCAGCAGCGTCAGGGGGGGCACTGAAGCTTTCTTT.

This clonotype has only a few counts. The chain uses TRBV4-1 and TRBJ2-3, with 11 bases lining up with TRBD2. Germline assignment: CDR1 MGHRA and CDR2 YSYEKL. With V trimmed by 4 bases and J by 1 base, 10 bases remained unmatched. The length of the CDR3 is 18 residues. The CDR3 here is CASSLAGGLLGGTDTQYF. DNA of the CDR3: TGCGCCAGCAGCCTAGCGGGAGGGCTCTTAGGGGGCACAGATACGCAGTATTTT.

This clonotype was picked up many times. The CDR3 region is CASSYGLAGNTGELFF. The CDR3 region has the DNA TGTGCCAGCAGTTACGGACTAGCGGGAAACACCGGGGAGCTGTTTTTT. The gene calls are TRBV28 and TRBJ2-2, with 12 bases that match TRBD2. This CDR3 has 16 residues. The J segment lost 2 bases and the V segment lost 4 bases, leaving 2 bases of the junction unmatched. Germline V lookup: CDR1 MDHEN, CDR2 SYDVKM.